This T cell receptor beta chain was captured by sequencing in a study of T-cell memory formation after mild COVID-19. Study details: Largely donor-specific TCR clusters were found.

Study outcomes and limitations: Among CD4+ contracting clones, most were CM and EM, and CD8+ ones EMRA. Some responding clones appeared in pre-infection memory, suggesting cross-reactive memory joined. Second-wave clones reaching peak frequency on day 37 lacked confirmed SARS-CoV-2 specificity.

About this clonotype: Its target is unknown.

The germline V gene encodes CDR1 SGHVS and CDR2 FQNEAQ. This CDR3 contains 15 residues. V lost 5 bases, J lost 6 bases, and 13 bases stayed unmatched. TCRdb re-called the 5' RACE reads through MiXCR, storing one row per CDR3 protein. The sample has hundreds of thousands of distinct CDR3 sequences, roughly 15% seen once; the top ten hold about 20%. This chain joins TRBV7-8 and TRBJ2-7; 7 bases map to TRBD2. The clonotype was recovered from a man younger than 35 who had mild COVID-19 (a few samples of this study predate the infection). Cell type and time point are not known. Input material: PBMCs or a T cell subset sorted from them (not recorded which). As DNA, the CDR3 is TGTGCCAGCAGCGTCGCTAGCGGTCGGTTGGGCGAGCAGTACGTC. This gives the protein CASSVASGRLGEQYV.